The rows below give T cell receptor beta chains drawn from one sample of a study of T cell changes during pregnancy in multiple sclerosis. Here immunoSEQ multiplex PCR was the method, and the copy in TCRdb shows in-frame clones only, minus some. The table records fewer than 55,000 clones, 85% to 90% of them present only once. The source was peripheral blood, collected in the second trimester of pregnancy. All receptors derive from a female donor in good health, enrolled as a control in a pregnancy study. The CDR3 runs from the conserved cysteine through the conserved F or W. The order of the fields is D gene, clone size, V gene, J gene, CDR3 DNA, CDR3 protein. The D gene is left open where the match is weak. The size of a clone is reported for some rows only, either as once, few or many, or as a class for expanded clones.

TRBD1,NA,TRBV27,TRBJ1-1,TGTGCCAGCAGATTCCTATCACCGGGACAGGGCCCCTCTGAAGCTTTCTTT,CASRFLSPGQGPSEAFF
NA,NA,TRBV27,TRBJ2-1,TGTGCCAGCAGTTTAAACTTCTACAATGAGCAGTTCTTC,CASSLNFYNEQFF
NA,NA,TRBV10-3,TRBJ2-1,TGTGCCATCAGTGGTCGGGGGGCCCCCTACAATGAGCAGTTCTTC,CAISGRGAPYNEQFF
NA,NA,TRBV19,TRBJ2-2,TGTGCCAGTAGTATCGGACTACCCGGGGAGCTGTTTTTT,CASSIGLPGELFF
NA,NA,TRBV2,TRBJ2-2,TGTGCCAGCCTAAAAGAGGGGAACACCGGGGAGCTGTTTTTT,CASLKEGNTGELFF
TRBD1,NA,TRBV5-6,TRBJ1-6,TGTGCCAGCAGCTTGGAGAGAGGGGGCAGTGGTTCACCCCTCCACTTT,CASSLERGGSGSPLHF
TRBD1,NA,TRBV7-9,TRBJ2-7,TGTGCCAGCGCGCCGGGACAGACTTACGAGCAGTACTTC,CASAPGQTYEQYF
NA,NA,TRBV4-1,TRBJ1-5,TGCGCCAGCAGCCAAGAAGGTAGGACGCCCACGGGGCAGCCCCAGCATTTT,CASSQEGRTPTGQPQHF
TRBD1,NA,TRBV7-2,TRBJ1-6,TGTGCCAGCAGCTTCTTGGCCGGGACAGGGAATAATTCACCCCTCCACTTT,CASSFLAGTGNNSPLHF
TRBD1,once,TRBV23-1,TRBJ1-4,TGCGCCAGCATCCAAATCGACAGGGGGCGGGAAGAAAAACTGTTTTTT,CASIQIDRGREEKLFF
NA,NA,TRBV18,TRBJ1-3,TGTGCCAGCTCACCACTCGTTGGAAGGGGAACCTCTGGAAACACCATATATTTT,CASSPLVGRGTSGNTIYF
NA,NA,TRBV7-8,TRBJ1-1,TGTGCCAGCAGCTTAGTTAAGGACTCCCATCTTCCAGCTTTCTTT,CASSLVKDSHLPAFF
TRBD2,once,TRBV6-4,TRBJ2-2,TGTGCCAGCAGTGAAGCTAGCGGGAGTCATGGCACCGGGGAGCTGTTTTTT,CASSEASGSHGTGELFF
NA,NA,TRBV2,TRBJ2-7,TGTGCCAGCAGAATACAGGGAACTTTCTACGAGCAGTACTTC,CASRIQGTFYEQYF
TRBD1,NA,TRBV5-1,TRBJ1-1,TGCGCCAGCAGCCCAGATCGGACAGGGCCTGAAGCTTTCTTT,CASSPDRTGPEAFF
TRBD2,NA,TRBV27,TRBJ2-1,TGTGCCAGCAGTTTACGACTAGCGGGGGGGCAAGATGAGCAGTTCTTC,CASSLRLAGGQDEQFF
NA,NA,TRBV5-6,TRBJ1-1,TGTGCCAGCAGCTTGATGGGGGGTACTGAAGCTTTCTTT,CASSLMGGTEAFF